The 13 T cell receptor beta chains given below trace back to one sample, sequenced in a study of T cell responses to AZD1222 COVID-19 vaccine. The assay was immunoSEQ multiplex PCR, and TCRdb's table has in-frame clones only and misses some. The data show some 100,000 clones, with roughly nine tenths seen just once and around 17% held by the top ten. The material was peripheral blood, obtained on day 0 of AZD1222 vaccination. The receptors shown here come from an adult in good health.

The chain links TRBV29-1 to TRBJ2-3; maybe TRBD2 (5 bases). The CDR3 runs 14 residues. V was cut by 1 base and J by 4 bases, with 12 bases left in between. Germline lookup yields CDR1 SQVTM and CDR2 ANQGSEA. CDR3 sequence reads: CSVEGLRNADTQYF. CDR3 sequence (DNA): TGCAGCGTTGAAGGACTAAGGAACGCAGATACGCAGTATTTT.

The CDR3 protein is CASSLSTNEKLFF. The CDR3 DNA follows: TGTGCCAGCAGCCTATCAACTAATGAAAAACTGTTTTTT. The V gene is TRBV11-3, the J gene TRBJ1-4, with D uncertain. Between the trimmed V and J ends, which lost 5 bases and 0 bases, there was a span of 4 bases. CDR3 length: 13 residues. The germline gives CDR1 SGHNT, CDR2 YENEEA.

This clone has just one count. The rearrangement links TRBV6-5 to TRBJ1-2, with TRBD1 matching over 8 bases. J lost 5 bases, V lost 4 bases, and 9 bases had no gene match. The CDR3 is 15 residues long. From germline, CDR1 is MNHEY and CDR2 SVGAGI. The CDR3 DNA sequence: TGTGCCAGCAGTTTGACCGGGACAGGCCGGTATGGCTACACCTTC. Translation: CASSLTGTGRYGYTF.

The chain recombines TRBV27 with TRBJ1-6; D ambiguous. V was trimmed by 3 bases and J by 0 bases, leaving 9 bases between them. CDR3 length: 16 amino acids. Germline-derived CDR1 and CDR2 are MNHEY and SMNVEV (reference sequence). For the CDR3, the DNA is TGTGCCAGCAGTTTCCTAAGGAGCTCCTATAATTCACCCCTCCACTTT. Encoded protein: CASSFLRSSYNSPLHF.

The chain links TRBV10-3 to TRBJ2-1, with TRBD2 matching 13 bases. V gave up 4 bases and J gave up 4 bases; unmatched junction bases: 10. The CDR3 extends over 18 amino acids. The germline CDR1 and CDR2 sequences are ENHRY and SYGVKD. The CDR3 loop is CAISVPGLAGSGYNEQFF. The CDR3 nucleotides are TGTGCCATCAGTGTCCCGGGACTAGCGGGGTCGGGTTACAATGAGCAGTTCTTC.

This clone was seen more than once but under ten times. The chain links TRBV27 to TRBJ2-7; D uncertain. The CDR3 is made up of 11 amino acids. The germline V and J ends were trimmed by 6 bases and 7 bases, with 10 bases remaining between them. Germline CDR1 and CDR2: MNHEY and SMNVEV (reference sequence). CDR3 bases: TGTGCCAGCAGGTCCGAAGGTGAGCAGTACTTC. This encodes CASRSEGEQYF.

The rearrangement joins TRBV6-5 to TRBJ2-1; 9 bases agree with TRBD1. In germline, CDR1 is MNHEY, CDR2 SVGAGI. V shed 5 bases, J shed 14 bases, and the junction held 7 bases outside the gene matches. The CDR3 spans 12 residues. The CDR3 here is CASSLQGAREFF. Written as DNA, the CDR3 is TGTGCCAGCAGTCTACAGGGGGCTCGGGAGTTCTTC.

The table lists this clone with a count of one. The chain couples TRBV5-1 to TRBJ1-4; perhaps TRBD1 as D (6 bases). From germline, CDR1 is SGHRS and CDR2 YFSETQ. The CDR3 has 16 residues. The ends were cut back, 4 bases at V and 1 base at J, with 14 bases in the middle. In DNA, the CDR3 is TGCGCCAGCAGCCCGATACAGGGAAGAACTAATGAAAAACTGTTTTTT. Translated: CASSPIQGRTNEKLFF.

The chain joins TRBV24-1 to TRBJ1-5; the D is unclear. This CDR3 is built from 13 residues. CDR1 is KGHDR and CDR2 is SFDVKD in the germline V gene. The germline V and J ends were trimmed by 5 bases and 3 bases, with 7 bases remaining between them. The CDR3 region is CATSVRDNQPQHF. The CDR3 DNA reads TGTGCCACCAGTGTACGAGACAATCAGCCCCAGCATTTT.

The CDR3 bases are TGTGCCATCAGCCATATTCCCGGAAACACTGAAGCTTTCTTT. Its protein is CAISHIPGNTEAFF. This chain connects TRBV10-3 to TRBJ1-1; D not resolved. Germline values: CDR1 ENHRY, CDR2 SYGVKD. The CDR3 has 14 residues. V was trimmed by 6 bases and J by 2 bases, leaving 13 bases between them.

The chain uses TRBV21-1 and TRBJ1-5. TRBV21-1 is an annotated pseudogene. The CDR3 is 16 amino acids. CDR3 sequence (DNA): TGTGCCAGCAGCAAAGACGGGGTTTGGGGCAATCAGCCCCAGCATTTT. Translation: CASSKDGVWGNQPQHF.

This chain joins TRBV12-3 or TRBV12-4 and TRBJ1-1; D not resolved. The CDR3 sequence is 13 residues long. V was cut by 2 bases and J by 7 bases, with 11 bases left in between. CDR3 residues: CASSLSGYGEAFF. In DNA form, the CDR3 reads TGTGCCAGCAGTTTATCCGGGTATGGTGAAGCTTTCTTT.

This chain uses TRBV9 with TRBJ2-3; D is ambiguous. The CDR3 runs 11 residues. The germline V gene has CDR1 SGDLS and CDR2 YYNGEE. V was trimmed by 0 bases and J by 6 bases, leaving 2 bases between them. CDR3 nucleotides: TGTGCCAGCAGCGTAGTGGATACGCAGTATTTT. Translating it yields CASSVVDTQYF.